One and the same sample provided the 8 T cell receptor beta chains below, sequenced in a study of T cells in localized non-small cell lung cancer. Repertoires were generated with immunoSEQ multiplex PCR, while TCRdb's copy carries only in-frame clones and drops some. The table shows about 35,000 clones, with about nine tenths occurring only once. Source: peripheral blood, taken before any cancer treatment. All receptors derive from a man aged 40 to 69 with stage I lung adenocarcinoma.

The chain uses TRBV6-5 and TRBJ1-2; 9 bases align to TRBD1. In germline, CDR1 is MNHEY, CDR2 SVGAGI. This CDR3 comprises 15 residues. Losses at the gene ends were 3 bases for V and 3 bases for J; bases not matched to a gene: 5. The CDR3 bases are TGTGCCAGCAGTTATACACAGGGGGCCCACTATGGCTACACCTTC. Translation gives CASSYTQGAHYGYTF.

J is TRBJ1-1 and V is TRBV6-6; no firm D call. Germline-derived CDR1 and CDR2 are MNHNY and SVGAGI (reference sequence). Trimming pared 4 bases from V and 0 bases from J, leaving 9 bases between. The CDR3 covers 14 residues. The CDR3 spells CASSFRRMNTEAFF. CDR3 coding DNA: TGTGCCAGCAGTTTCCGACGGATGAACACTGAAGCTTTCTTT.

This chain uses TRBV5-1 with TRBJ1-2; D ambiguous. The CDR3 is made up of 16 amino acids. Trimming removed 0 bases at V and 0 bases at J, with 12 bases between. From germline, CDR1 is SGHRS and CDR2 YFSETQ. The CDR3 region has the DNA TGCGCCAGCAGCTTGGAAACAGCCCGTTCTAACTATGGCTACACCTTC. Its translation is CASSLETARSNYGYTF. Complete variable domain (other parts from reference TRBV5-1 and TRBJ1-2): KAGVTQTPRYLIKTRGQQVTLSCSPISGHRSVSWYQQTPGQGLQFLFEYFSETQRNKGNFPGRFSGRQFSNSRSEMNVSTLELGDSALYLCASSLETARSNYGYTFGSGTRLTVV.

The V and J genes are TRBV10-1 and TRBJ2-7, with D possibly called TRBD1 or TRBD2 (5 bases each). Trimming took off 9 bases at V and 5 bases at J, with 17 bases between the two ends. The germline gives CDR1 WNHNN, CDR2 SYGVQD (reference sequence). This CDR3 has 13 amino acids. DNA of the CDR3: TGCGCCAGAACGGTTCTGGGGACCCACGAGCAGTACTTC. It translates to CARTVLGTHEQYF.

This clone has only one observation. V gene TRBV10-3 combines with J gene TRBJ2-7; D remains ambiguous. The CDR3 consists of 15 residues. CDR1 and CDR2 from the germline V gene are ENHRY and SYGVKD. The V end lost 3 bases, the J end lost 5 bases, and 17 bases lay between the germline ends. This CDR3 is CAISDTSKGSNEQYF. For the CDR3, the DNA is TGTGCCATCAGTGACACCTCGAAGGGATCCAACGAGCAGTACTTC.

The chain couples TRBV10-2 to TRBJ1-3; D is ambiguous. CDR1 is WSHSY, CDR2 SAAADI, per germline. The CDR3 has 15 amino acids. V gave up 7 bases and J gave up 5 bases, with 18 bases separating them. CDR3 amino acids: CASNDLADLRNTIYF. The CDR3 DNA sequence: TGCGCCAGCAACGACCTCGCGGACCTCAGAAACACCATATATTTT.

The V call is TRBV18, the J call TRBJ2-1; maybe TRBD1 (5 bases). The CDR3 loop spans 14 amino acids. V was trimmed by 3 bases and J by 5 bases, leaving 11 bases between them. Germline V lookup: CDR1 KGHSH, CDR2 LQKENI. This CDR3 is CASSPLGANNEQFF. As DNA, the CDR3 is TGTGCCAGCTCACCGTTAGGGGCCAACAATGAGCAGTTCTTC.

This chain uses TRBV6-8 with TRBJ1-2; TRBD1 matches 8 bases. The CDR3 sequence is 15 residues long. Losses at the gene ends were 6 bases for V and 8 bases for J; bases not matched to a gene: 14. The germline V gene has CDR1 MNHGY and CDR2 SAAAGT. The CDR3 is CASRHRQGRDWGYTF. The CDR3 bases are TGTGCCAGCAGACACCGACAGGGGCGCGATTGGGGCTACACCTTC.